The sequence of this TCR beta chain was determined in a study of Ad26.COV2.S vaccination and SARS-CoV-2 variants. Study information: The authors gave Ad26.COV2.S intramuscularly, either once or twice 56 days apart.

Repertoires were generated with immunoSEQ multiplex PCR, while TCRdb's copy carries only in-frame clones and drops some. This repertoire shows 400,000 to 450,000 clones, 80% to 95% found once; its top ten account for 12%. Treatment noted: roughly 18 received Ad26.COV2.S at low or high dose, single or two shots; several received placebo; per-sample allocation not given. Collection of the samples took place on day 63 after the first injection of vaccine or placebo. This receptor was obtained from a person between 18 and 65 years old who received the Ad26.COV2.S COVID-19 vaccine or a placebo. The sample was peripheral blood, taken in a trial of Ad26.COV2.S vaccine versus placebo.

The CDR3 spells CASSPKGSYNSPLHF. CDR3 bases: TGTGCCAGCAGCCCCAAAGGCTCCTATAATTCACCCCTCCACTTT. This rearrangement joins TRBV27 to TRBJ1-6; D ambiguous. Germline V CDR1 and CDR2: MNHEY, SMNVEV (reference sequence). The length of the CDR3 is 15 residues. V was pared by 6 bases and J by 0 bases, with 9 bases between.